Described below is a single T cell receptor (beta chain) sequence and its context. Measured with immunoSEQ multiplex PCR; TCRdb has only the in-frame clones, and not every one. This sample has roughly 500,000 clones, with 85% to 90% found just once. During active infection, Seattle patients enrolled and were then monitored through disease. The sample comes from a study of blood T cell repertoires in COVID-19. Germline loops: CDR1 LNHDA, CDR2 SQIVND (reference sequence). J was trimmed by 3 bases and V by 7 bases; bases with no gene match: 9. The CDR3 is made up of 15 amino acids. The sequence derives from a man between 18 and 29 years old with COVID-19, enrolled during active disease. This chain links TRBV19 with TRBJ2-5, with 9 bases fitting TRBD2. Source material: peripheral blood. CDR3 region: CASKVGGGAEETQYF. The CDR3 nucleotides read TGTGCCAGTAAGGTTGGCGGGGGGGCGGAAGAGACCCAGTACTTC.